This passage covers 18 T cell receptor beta chains from one sample sequenced in a study of CD8 T cells in Susac syndrome. Roughly 0.5 to 1 ug RNA was reverse transcribed with random hexamers. MiXCR was run by TCRdb on the immunoSEQ multiplex PCR reads, yielding one entry per CDR3 protein. The sample holds approximately 80,000 distinct CDR3 sequences, approximately 95% seen once. Sequenced: CD8+ T cells from PBMCs. The receptors were gathered from a human donor with Susac syndrome.

The chain has TRBV20-1 and TRBJ2-7, with D possibly called TRBD1 or TRBD2 (5 bases each). The V gene lost 4 bases and the J gene lost 0 bases, with 16 bases spanning the gap. CDR3 size: 15 residues. Germline V gene lookup returns CDR1 DFQATT and CDR2 SNEGSKA (reference sequence). As DNA, the CDR3 is TGCAGTGCTACTAACCGGGACCGGAGCTCCTACGAGCAGTACTTC. The encoded protein is CSATNRDRSSYEQYF.

The V and J genes are TRBV30 and TRBJ1-2; D gene unclear. V gave up 4 bases and J gave up 0 bases, with 30 bases separating them. Germline V gives CDR1 GTSNPN, CDR2 SVGIG (reference sequence). This CDR3 is built from 20 residues. The CDR3 here is CAWTHTTETPNRVANYGYTF. For the CDR3, the DNA is TGTGCCTGGACCCACACAACAGAGACTCCAAACCGGGTAGCTAACTATGGCTACACCTTC.

The chain combines TRBV12-2 with TRBJ2-4; the DNA was not used to check the table's D call, TRBD1. TRBV12-2 is deemed a pseudogene. This CDR3 region has 18 residues. CDR3 sequence (DNA): TGTGCAAGTCGCTTAGCCTTGCAGGGTTTCTTAGCCAAAAACATTCAGTACTTC. Amino acid sequence: CASRLALQGFLAKNIQYF.

The chain is built from TRBV7-9 and TRBJ1-1; D unclear. CDR1 and CDR2 (germline): SEHNR, FQNEAQ (reference sequence). The V gene lost 4 bases and the J gene lost 2 bases, with 14 bases spanning the gap. The CDR3 runs 15 residues. The CDR3 here is CASSYPLNTNTEAFF. As DNA, the CDR3 is TGTGCCAGCAGCTACCCACTGAACACCAACACTGAAGCTTTCTTT.

This clonotype appeared a few times. The chain links TRBV11-1 to TRBJ2-7, with D uncertain. Germline V gene lookup returns CDR1 SGHAT and CDR2 FQDESV (reference sequence). The CDR3 is made up of 15 amino acids. Deletions cut 5 bases from V and 0 bases from J, with 14 bases between. This CDR3 is CASSRDRESSYEQYF. The CDR3 nucleotides are TGTGCCAGCAGCAGAGACCGCGAGAGCTCCTACGAGCAGTACTTC.

The chain has TRBV5-6 and TRBJ2-5; D possibly matches TRBD1 or TRBD2 (5 bases each). Germline CDR1 and CDR2: SGHDT and YYEEEE. V lost 1 base to trimming and J lost 5 bases, with 12 bases between them. There are 14 residues in the CDR3. CDR3 amino acids: CASSLWGNAETQYF. The CDR3 DNA sequence: TGTGCCAGCAGCTTGTGGGGGAATGCGGAGACCCAGTACTTC.

The chain employs TRBV30 and TRBJ1-4, with 8 bases identical to TRBD1. The germline gives CDR1 GTSNPN, CDR2 SVGIG (reference sequence). The ends lost 7 bases at V and 7 bases at J; junction bases unmatched: 14. The CDR3 is made up of 15 amino acids. CDR3 nucleotide sequence: TGTGCCTCCTTATCGACAGGGGCCGATGGTGAAAAACTGTTTTTT. Protein: CASLSTGADGEKLFF.

V gene TRBV20-1 combines with J gene TRBJ2-7, with a tentative D call TRBD2 (7 bases). Trimming shortened V by 5 bases and J by 6 bases, and 20 bases separated the two germline ends. This CDR3 has 14 residues. Germline assignment: CDR1 DFQATT and CDR2 SNEGSKA (reference sequence). CDR3 in DNA: TGCAGTGCTTTACTAGGGGGAGGGCCCGGCGAGCAGTACTTC. Residues: CSALLGGGPGEQYF.

The chain recombines TRBV20-1 with TRBJ2-2, with 8 bases lining up with TRBD2. Germline CDR1 is DFQATT and CDR2 is SNEGSKA (reference sequence). The CDR3 spans 16 residues. With V trimmed by 0 bases and J by 1 base, 4 bases remained unmatched. The CDR3 sequence: CSARDVLAGNTGELFF. The CDR3 DNA follows: TGCAGTGCTAGAGATGTCCTAGCGGGGAACACCGGGGAGCTGTTTTTT.

The CDR3 here is CSAGGTESYNSPLHF. As DNA, the CDR3 is TGCAGTGCTGGAGGGACAGAGTCCTATAATTCACCCCTCCACTTT. The chain carries TRBV20-1 and TRBJ1-6; 7 bases map to TRBD1. The CDR3 extends over 15 amino acids. The junction had 5 bases not matched to a gene; V was cut back by 5 bases and J by 1 base. Germline lookup yields CDR1 DFQATT and CDR2 SNEGSKA (reference sequence).

The CDR3 nucleotides are TGCAGCGAGTACCCGGATCCTGGGCAAAACATTCAGTACTTC. Translated, it gives CSEYPDPGQNIQYF. J is TRBJ2-4 and V is TRBV29-1, with D unresolved. Germline V lookup: CDR1 SQVTM, CDR2 ANQGSEA. This CDR3 has 14 amino acids. The V end was cut by 7 bases, the J end by 5 bases, with 18 bases between.

This chain uses TRBV29-1 with TRBJ2-1; 7 bases align to TRBD2. Germline loops: CDR1 SQVTM, CDR2 ANQGSEA. There are 13 residues in the CDR3. V shed 5 bases and J 1 base; nucleotides not matched to a gene: 2. CDR3 protein: CSVYGGSYNEQFF. CDR3 nucleotides: TGCAGCGTTTACGGGGGGTCCTACAATGAGCAGTTCTTC.

The gene calls are TRBV28 and TRBJ1-5; 7 bases line up with TRBD1. The CDR3 sequence is 14 residues long. V was pared by 5 bases and J by 3 bases, with 4 bases of the junction left unmatched. The germline gives CDR1 MDHEN, CDR2 SYDVKM. The CDR3 protein is CASSKTGSNQPQHF. The CDR3 nucleotides are TGTGCCAGCAGTAAGACAGGGTCCAATCAGCCCCAGCATTTT. Looking up the rest from reference TRBV28 and TRBJ1-5 gives the full variable domain: DVKVTQSSRYLVKRTGEKVFLECVQDMDHENMFWYRQDPGLGLRLIYFSYDVKMKEKGDIPEGYSVSREKKERFSLILESASTNQTSMYLCASSKTGSNQPQHFGDGTRLSIL.

The chain combines TRBV12-3 or TRBV12-4 with TRBJ2-3; D not resolved. The length of the CDR3 is 14 residues. Trimming left V 2 bases short and J 1 base short, with 7 bases between. The CDR3 reads CASSLHEGTDTQYF. Written as DNA, the CDR3 is TGTGCCAGCAGTTTACACGAGGGCACAGATACGCAGTATTTT.

The V gene is TRBV4-1, the J gene TRBJ2-1, with no clear D. CDR3 size: 12 residues. V was trimmed by 0 bases and J by 6 bases, leaving 3 bases between them. In germline, CDR1 is MGHRA, CDR2 YSYEKL. The CDR3 sequence is CASSQEANEQFF. The CDR3 DNA follows: TGCGCCAGCAGCCAAGAGGCCAATGAGCAGTTCTTC.

This chain links TRBV29-1 with TRBJ1-1; TRBD1 matches 8 bases. This CDR3 spans 13 amino acids. The V gene's germline CDR1 is SQVTM and CDR2 ANQGSEA. V was clipped by 4 bases and J by 4 bases; unmatched bases: 5. CDR3 DNA sequence: TGCAGCGTTGGGACAGGGACTATCACTGAAGCTTTCTTT. This codes for CSVGTGTITEAFF.

The rearrangement links TRBV20-1 to TRBJ1-1, with D perhaps TRBD1 (5 bases). Trimming pared 6 bases from V and 8 bases from J, leaving 10 bases between. This CDR3 region has 10 residues. Per the germline V gene, CDR1 is DFQATT and CDR2 is SNEGSKA (reference sequence). CDR3 coding DNA: TGCAGTGCCAAGGGGCGGGAAGCTTTCTTT. Its protein is CSAKGREAFF.

The chain combines TRBV29-1 with TRBJ2-7, with a weak D call TRBD1 (5 bases). V was shortened by 0 bases and J by 0 bases, with 12 bases between the two germline ends. Germline assignment: CDR1 SQVTM and CDR2 ANQGSEA. This CDR3 is built from 15 residues. Written as DNA, the CDR3 is TGCAGCGTTGAAGATGCCGACAGTCCCTCCTACGAGCAGTACTTC. The encoded protein is CSVEDADSPSYEQYF.